A selection of T cell receptor beta chains follows, all from one sample in a study of T cell repertoires in cytomegalovirus infection. TCRdb re-called the reads through MiXCR, storing one row per CDR3 protein. The repertoire includes approximately 180,000 distinct CDR3 sequences, 15% to 20% of them detected once, and about 23% sits in the top ten. Sequences were obtained from CD8+ T cells from PBMCs. These receptor sequences come from a human donor in good health (CMV status not recorded). Some clones in this sample may be carry-over from other donors' samples. CDR3s include the opening cysteine and the closing phenylalanine or tryptophan. A D gene is named only where the DNA matches it firmly. Size is stated for part of the rows, as once, few or many counts, or as a class when the clone is expanded.

d_call clone_size j_call v_call cdr3_aa cdr3_nt
- - TRBJ1-4 TRBV11-2 CASSQSPTNGEKLFF TGTGCCAGCAGCCAATCACCAACCAACGGCGAAAAACTGTTTTTT
- few TRBJ2-7 TRBV6-2/TRBV6-3 CASSYRISYEQYF TGTGCCAGCAGTTACAGGATATCCTACGAGCAGTACTTC
- - TRBJ2-1 TRBV28 CASSLYRGGLNNEQFF TGTGCCAGCAGTTTATATCGCGGGGGCCTTAACAATGAGCAGTTCTTC
- - TRBJ2-1 TRBV20-1 CSADDTYSYNEQFF TGCAGTGCTGACGACACCTACTCCTACAATGAGCAGTTCTTC
- once TRBJ2-7 TRBV9 CASSPFDSFYEQYF TGTGCCAGCAGCCCTTTTGACAGTTTCTACGAGCAGTACTTC
- - TRBJ1-2 TRBV6-5 CASSYDRARGYTF TGTGCCAGCAGTTACGATAGGGCCCGGGGCTACACCTTC
- - TRBJ1-1 TRBV7-8 CASTPMGGAEAFF TGTGCCAGCACCCCGATGGGGGGGGCTGAAGCTTTCTTT
TRBD2 few TRBJ2-1 TRBV7-9 CASSSPDGRYNEQFF TGTGCCAGCAGCTCCCCCGACGGGAGGTACAATGAGCAGTTCTTC
TRBD1 few TRBJ2-7 TRBV7-8 CASSPRTGTVGYEQYF TGTGCCAGCAGCCCTCGGACAGGGACGGTTGGCTACGAGCAGTACTTC
- - TRBJ2-3 TRBV24-1 CATSDSPGDTQYF TGTGCCACCAGTGATTCCCCAGGGGATACGCAGTATTTT
- - TRBJ1-2 TRBV4-1 CASSQEATVYGYTF TGCGCCAGCAGCCAAGAAGCGACAGTCTATGGCTACACCTTC
TRBD1 few TRBJ1-2 TRBV27 CASSPGQAFYGYTF TGTGCCAGCAGTCCCGGACAGGCCTTCTATGGCTACACCTTC
- - TRBJ1-1 TRBV20-1 CSARARTGHIISEAFF TGCAGTGCTAGAGCCCGCACGGGACATATCATTTCTGAAGCTTTCTTT
- few TRBJ2-3 TRBV7-4 CATRSSPDTQYF TGTGCCACCAGATCCAGCCCAGATACGCAGTATTTT
- - TRBJ2-2 TRBV29-1 CSVYLTGELFF TGCAGCGTTTACCTCACCGGGGAGCTGTTTTTT
- few TRBJ2-3 TRBV7-9 CASSPTQVPPWNTQYF TGTGCCAGCAGCCCAACTCAGGTCCCCCCTTGGAATACGCAGTATTTT
- - TRBJ1-1 TRBV7-9 CASRPEGNTEAFF TGTGCCAGCAGACCGGAGGGGAACACTGAAGCTTTCTTT
- few TRBJ2-1 TRBV4-3 CASSQVGRNSYNEQFF TGCGCCAGCAGCCAAGTTGGGCGGAACTCCTACAATGAGCAGTTCTTC
- medium-sized TRBJ1-2 TRBV28 CATLNTLATSYGYTF TGTGCCACCCTCAATACCCTTGCAACATCCTATGGCTACACCTTC
TRBD1 - TRBJ2-1 TRBV12-3/TRBV12-4 CASSPTPGQTSNEQFF TGTGCCAGCAGTCCCACCCCGGGACAGACCTCCAATGAGCAGTTCTTC
- - TRBJ1-2 TRBV7-9 CASSPPLFRDGYTF TGTGCCAGCAGCCCGCCCTTATTCAGGGATGGCTACACCTTC
- - TRBJ2-5 TRBV7-6 CASSLVPFQETQYF TGTGCCAGCAGCTTAGTTCCCTTCCAAGAGACCCAGTACTTC
- - TRBJ2-7 TRBV28 CASRDFRDLAYEQYF TGTGCCAGCAGGGACTTCAGGGACCTCGCCTACGAGCAGTACTTC
- - TRBJ1-2 TRBV6-6 CASSYRDWGAYGYTF TGTGCCAGCAGTTACCGGGACTGGGGGGCCTATGGCTACACCTTC
TRBD1 few TRBJ2-4 TRBV6-6 CASSWPRTGENIQYF TGTGCCAGCAGTTGGCCCAGGACAGGGGAGAACATTCAGTACTTC
TRBD2 - TRBJ2-3 TRBV20-1 CSARGLAGLIASTDTQYF TGCAGTGCTAGAGGACTAGCGGGTTTGATTGCTAGCACAGATACGCAGTATTTT
- many TRBJ2-1 TRBV7-8 CASSLPGFNEQFF TGTGCCAGCAGCTTACCAGGATTCAATGAGCAGTTCTTC
TRBD2 - TRBJ2-7 TRBV7-8 CASRLGSGGLYEQYF TGTGCCAGCCGTCTGGGTAGCGGGGGGCTTTACGAGCAGTACTTC
- - TRBJ2-2 TRBV6-2/TRBV6-3 CASSPFRTGIPEAGELFF TGTGCCAGCAGTCCCTTTAGAACGGGGATCCCCGAGGCCGGGGAGCTGTTTTTT
- - TRBJ2-3 TRBV6-2/TRBV6-3 CASTALIRHPSTDTQYF TGTGCCAGCACAGCACTTATAAGACACCCAAGCACAGATACGCAGTATTTT
- - TRBJ1-5 TRBV7-2 CASSLGGGVQPQHF TGTGCCAGCAGCTTAGGGGGGGGGGTTCAGCCCCAGCATTTT
- few TRBJ2-7 TRBV29-1 CSVAAPVGNEQYF TGCAGCGTCGCTGCCCCGGTTGGGAACGAGCAGTACTTC
TRBD1 - TRBJ1-5 TRBV12-3/TRBV12-4 CASSSTGTGGPNQPQHF TGTGCCAGCAGTTCTACCGGGACAGGGGGCCCCAATCAGCCCCAGCATTTT
TRBD1 few TRBJ1-5 TRBV12-5 CASGFTMDRGSNQPQHF TGTGCTAGTGGTTTCACCATGGACAGGGGCAGCAATCAGCCCCAGCATTTT
- - TRBJ1-2 TRBV5-6 CASSLAFEGYTF TGTGCCAGCAGCTTGGCCTTTGAGGGCTACACCTTC
- few TRBJ1-5 TRBV7-8 CASTQVNGNQPQHF TGTGCCAGCACTCAAGTAAATGGCAATCAGCCCCAGCATTTT
- - TRBJ2-1 TRBV7-6 CASSFGDRPYNEQFF TGTGCCAGCAGCTTTGGAGACAGGCCGTACAATGAGCAGTTCTTC
- - TRBJ2-6 TRBV7-9 CASSPVSPGANVLTF TGTGCCAGCAGCCCTGTTTCGCCTGGGGCCAACGTCCTGACTTTC
- - TRBJ2-3 TRBV7-2 CASSPPGRTDFGDTQYF TGTGCCAGCAGCCCCCCGGGTCGGACGGACTTCGGGGATACGCAGTATTTT
TRBD1 few TRBJ1-1 TRBV4-1 CASSQRPGQEGTEAFF TGCGCCAGCAGCCAACGACCGGGACAGGAGGGCACTGAAGCTTTCTTT
- few TRBJ2-4 TRBV12-3/TRBV12-4 CASSLPNAGRKNIQYF TGTGCCAGCAGTTTACCGAATGCGGGCAGGAAAAACATTCAGTACTTC
- few TRBJ1-1 TRBV9 CASSGRGRNTEAFF TGTGCCAGCAGCGGTAGGGGCAGAAACACTGAAGCTTTCTTT
- - TRBJ1-2 TRBV7-8 CASSLELGGAGYGYTF TGTGCCAGCAGCTTAGAATTGGGGGGCGCCGGCTATGGCTACACCTTC
- few TRBJ1-5 TRBV6-2/TRBV6-3 CASSPQTQPQHF TGTGCCAGCAGTCCCCAGACTCAGCCCCAGCATTTT
- many TRBJ1-1 TRBV7-2 CASSLAGQILANTEAFF TGTGCCAGCAGCTTAGCCGGGCAGATCCTCGCGAACACTGAAGCTTTCTTT
- - TRBJ2-1 TRBV4-1 CASSQDLNQGNEQFF TGCGCCAGCAGCCAAGATCTTAACCAGGGGAATGAGCAGTTCTTC
- many TRBJ2-7 TRBV7-6 CASSLGDRYEQYF TGTGCCAGCAGCTTGGGGGACCGATACGAGCAGTACTTC
- - TRBJ1-5 TRBV7-6 CASSREPRPQHF TGTGCCAGCAGCCGGGAGCCCAGGCCCCAGCATTTT
TRBD2 - TRBJ2-1 TRBV6-2/TRBV6-3 CASIGGNERGGFNEQFF TGTGCCAGCATCGGCGGTAATGAGCGGGGGGGCTTTAATGAGCAGTTCTTC
- - TRBJ2-4 TRBV6-2/TRBV6-3 CASRLTIAPVNIQYF TGTGCCAGCAGGTTGACAATTGCCCCAGTAAACATTCAGTACTTC
- - TRBJ2-6 TRBV9 CASVPGSGANVLTF TGTGCCAGCGTACCGGGCTCTGGGGCCAACGTCCTGACTTTC
TRBD1 - TRBJ1-5 TRBV28 CASSPGGQGNQPQHF TGTGCCAGCAGTCCAGGGGGACAGGGTAATCAGCCCCAGCATTTT
- few TRBJ1-2 TRBV6-6 CASSYSDGVPGYTF TGTGCCAGCAGTTACTCCGACGGGGTCCCTGGCTACACCTTC
- few TRBJ2-7 TRBV28 CASSLTGDSTYEQYF TGTGCCAGCAGTTTAACGGGGGACTCTACCTACGAGCAGTACTTC
- few TRBJ1-2 TRBV29-1 CSVDPGNYGYTF TGCAGCGTTGACCCAGGGAACTATGGCTACACCTTC
- - TRBJ1-1 TRBV9 CASKLEENTEAFF TGTGCCAGCAAATTGGAGGAGAACACTGAAGCTTTCTTT
- few TRBJ1-5 TRBV15 CATSISNQPQHF TGTGCCACCAGCATAAGCAATCAGCCCCAGCATTTT
- - TRBJ1-2 TRBV30 CAWSVRGYPLSYGYTF TGTGCCTGGAGTGTGAGGGGCTACCCTCTCAGCTATGGCTACACCTTC